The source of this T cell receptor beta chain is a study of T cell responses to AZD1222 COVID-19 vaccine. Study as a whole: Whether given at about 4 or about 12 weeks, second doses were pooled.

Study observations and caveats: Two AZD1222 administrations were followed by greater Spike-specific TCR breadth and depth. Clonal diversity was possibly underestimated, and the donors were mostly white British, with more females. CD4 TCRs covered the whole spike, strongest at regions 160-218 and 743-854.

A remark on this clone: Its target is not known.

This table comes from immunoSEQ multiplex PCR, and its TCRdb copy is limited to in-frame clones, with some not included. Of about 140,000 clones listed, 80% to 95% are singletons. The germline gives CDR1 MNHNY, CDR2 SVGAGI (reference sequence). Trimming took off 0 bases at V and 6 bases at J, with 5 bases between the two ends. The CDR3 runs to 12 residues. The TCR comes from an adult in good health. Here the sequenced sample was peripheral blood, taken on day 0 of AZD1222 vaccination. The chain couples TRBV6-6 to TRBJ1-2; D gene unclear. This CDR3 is CASSYSQDGYTF. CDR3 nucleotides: TGTGCCAGCAGTTACTCGCAGGATGGCTACACCTTC.